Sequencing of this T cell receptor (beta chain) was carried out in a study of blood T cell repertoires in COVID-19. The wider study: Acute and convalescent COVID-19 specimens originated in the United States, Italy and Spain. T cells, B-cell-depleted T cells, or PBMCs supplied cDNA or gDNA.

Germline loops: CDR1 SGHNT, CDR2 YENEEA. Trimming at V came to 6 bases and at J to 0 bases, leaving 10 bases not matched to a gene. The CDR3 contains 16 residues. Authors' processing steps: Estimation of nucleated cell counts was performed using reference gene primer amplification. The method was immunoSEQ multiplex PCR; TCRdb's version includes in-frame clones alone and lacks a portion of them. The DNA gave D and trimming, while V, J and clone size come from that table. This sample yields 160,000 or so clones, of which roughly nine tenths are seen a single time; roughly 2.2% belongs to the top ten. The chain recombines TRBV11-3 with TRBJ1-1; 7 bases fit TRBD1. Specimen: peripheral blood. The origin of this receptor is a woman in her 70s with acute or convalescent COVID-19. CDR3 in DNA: TGTGCCAGCAGAAAAAACAGGGGTAAGATGAACACTGAAGCTTTCTTT. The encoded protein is CASRKNRGKMNTEAFF.